The source of this T cell receptor (beta chain) is a study of T cell responses to AZD1222 COVID-19 vaccine. Study-level information: The study pooled second doses at about 4 or about 12 weeks. General study points: Repertoires in all cases were sampled only once the peak T cell response had passed. Targets within unmutated variant regions were reportedly found for nearly half of spike-specific TCRs.

In regard to this clone: What it binds is unknown.

The repertoire was sequenced with immunoSEQ multiplex PCR; TCRdb's copy has only in-frame clones and lacks some. Seen here are over 110,000 clones, about 93% observed once, and the top ten hold 5.1%. Germline loops: CDR1 GTSNPN, CDR2 SVGIG (reference sequence). This CDR3 spans 14 amino acids. V shed 0 bases and J shed 3 bases, with 11 bases lying between them. The sequencing here drew on peripheral blood, taken on day 0 of AZD1222 vaccination. The origin of this receptor is an adult in good health. The chain carries TRBV30 and TRBJ1-2, with no clear D. The CDR3: CAWSVGSLDYGYTF. CDR3 DNA: TGTGCCTGGAGTGTAGGCAGCCTGGACTATGGCTACACCTTC.